The sequence of this T cell receptor beta chain was determined in a study of blood T cell repertoires in COVID-19. Study background: Samples came from the United States, Italy and Spain, spanning acute and convalescent COVID-19. Sample material is recorded as cDNA or gDNA derived from T cells, B-cell-depleted T cells, or PBMCs.

The germline V gene encodes CDR1 MNHEY and CDR2 SVGAGI. This CDR3 comprises 13 residues. Trimming at V came to 6 bases and at J to 5 bases, leaving 6 bases not matched to a gene. Participant ages covered about 18 to 95 years across 25 or so US areas. Categorization into cohorts depended on clinical history that participants reported. Method: immunoSEQ multiplex PCR; TCRdb's copy keeps in-frame clones and lacks some. The profile covers under 200,000 clones, with about 80% appearing a single time and 7.3% taken by the ten largest. This rearrangement joins TRBV6-5 to TRBJ1-2; 7 positions match TRBD1. Sequences were obtained from PBMCs or T cells enriched from blood (not recorded which). The receptor was isolated from a man aged 45-65 years who had recovered from COVID-19. CDR3 residues: CASSLGQKYGYTF. CDR3 in DNA: TGTGCCAGCAGCTTGGGACAGAAGTATGGCTACACCTTC.